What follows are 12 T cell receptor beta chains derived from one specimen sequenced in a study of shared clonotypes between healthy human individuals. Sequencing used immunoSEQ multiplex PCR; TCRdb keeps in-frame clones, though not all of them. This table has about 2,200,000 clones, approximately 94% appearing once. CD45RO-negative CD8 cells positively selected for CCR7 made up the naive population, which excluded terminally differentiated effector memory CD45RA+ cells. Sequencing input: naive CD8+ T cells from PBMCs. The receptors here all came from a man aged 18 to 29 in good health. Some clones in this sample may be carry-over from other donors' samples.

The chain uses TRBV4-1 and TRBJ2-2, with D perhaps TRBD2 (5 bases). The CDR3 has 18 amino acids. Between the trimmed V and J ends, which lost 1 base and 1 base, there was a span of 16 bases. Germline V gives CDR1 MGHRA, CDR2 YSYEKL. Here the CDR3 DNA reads TGCGCCAGCAGCCAAGTTAAGGGAGAATCCGGGAACACCGGGGAGCTGTTTTTT. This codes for CASSQVKGESGNTGELFF.

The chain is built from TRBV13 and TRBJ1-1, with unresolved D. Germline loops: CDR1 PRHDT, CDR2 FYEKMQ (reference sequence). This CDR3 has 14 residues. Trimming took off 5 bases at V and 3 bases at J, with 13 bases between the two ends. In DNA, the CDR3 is TGTGCCAGCAGCCCTGGTAGGTCCGACACTGAAGCTTTCTTT. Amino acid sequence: CASSPGRSDTEAFF.

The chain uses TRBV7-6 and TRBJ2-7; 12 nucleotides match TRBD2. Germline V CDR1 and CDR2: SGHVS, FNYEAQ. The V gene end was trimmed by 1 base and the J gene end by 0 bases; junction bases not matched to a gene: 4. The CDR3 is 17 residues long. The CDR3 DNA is TGTGCCAGCAGCTTAGGGACTAGCGGGGCGGGCTCCTACGAGCAGTACTTC. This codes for CASSLGTSGAGSYEQYF.

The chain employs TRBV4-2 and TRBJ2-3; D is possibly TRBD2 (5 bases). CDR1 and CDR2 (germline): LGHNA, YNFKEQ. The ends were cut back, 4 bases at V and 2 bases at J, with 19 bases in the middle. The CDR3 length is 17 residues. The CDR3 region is CASSPEGTRAVTDTQYF. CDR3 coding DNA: TGTGCCAGCAGCCCAGAGGGAACACGGGCCGTCACAGATACGCAGTATTTT.

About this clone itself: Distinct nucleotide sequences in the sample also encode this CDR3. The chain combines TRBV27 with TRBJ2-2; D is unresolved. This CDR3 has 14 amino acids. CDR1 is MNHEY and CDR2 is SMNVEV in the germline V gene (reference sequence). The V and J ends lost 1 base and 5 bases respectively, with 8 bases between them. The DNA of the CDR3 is TGTGCCAGCAGTTTATGGGTGGGGACCGGGGAGCTGTTTTTT. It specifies CASSLWVGTGELFF.

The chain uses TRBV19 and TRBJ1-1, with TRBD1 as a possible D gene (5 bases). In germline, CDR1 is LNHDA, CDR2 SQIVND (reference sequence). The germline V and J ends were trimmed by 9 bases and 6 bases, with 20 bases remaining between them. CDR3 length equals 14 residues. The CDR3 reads CASARGGGDPEAFF. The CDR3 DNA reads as TGTGCCAGCGCAAGGGGCGGGGGTGACCCTGAAGCTTTCTTT.

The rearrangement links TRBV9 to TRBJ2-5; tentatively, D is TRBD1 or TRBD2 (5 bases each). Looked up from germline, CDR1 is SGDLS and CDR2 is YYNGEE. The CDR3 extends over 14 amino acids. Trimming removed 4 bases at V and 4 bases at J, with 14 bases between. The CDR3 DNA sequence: TGTGCCAGCAGCTCCAGGAATGGGGGAGAGACCCAGTACTTC. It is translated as CASSSRNGGETQYF.

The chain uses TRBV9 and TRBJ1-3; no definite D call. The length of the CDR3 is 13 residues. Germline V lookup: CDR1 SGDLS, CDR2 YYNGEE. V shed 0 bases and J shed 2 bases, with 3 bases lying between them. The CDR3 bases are TGTGCCAGCAGCGTAGTAACTGGAAACACCATATATTTT. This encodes CASSVVTGNTIYF.

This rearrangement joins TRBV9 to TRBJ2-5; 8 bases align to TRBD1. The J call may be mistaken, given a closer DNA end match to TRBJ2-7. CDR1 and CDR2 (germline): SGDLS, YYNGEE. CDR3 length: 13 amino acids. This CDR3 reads CASSPTGAHEQYF. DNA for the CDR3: TGTGCCAGCAGCCCGACAGGGGCCCACGAGCAGTACTTC.

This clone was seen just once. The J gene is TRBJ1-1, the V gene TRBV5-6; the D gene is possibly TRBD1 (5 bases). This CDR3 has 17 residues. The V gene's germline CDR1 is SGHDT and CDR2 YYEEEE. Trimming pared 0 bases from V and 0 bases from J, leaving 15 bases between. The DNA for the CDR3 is TGTGCCAGCAGCTTGGCGGGACCTTGGGCACTGAACACTGAAGCTTTCTTT. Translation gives CASSLAGPWALNTEAFF.

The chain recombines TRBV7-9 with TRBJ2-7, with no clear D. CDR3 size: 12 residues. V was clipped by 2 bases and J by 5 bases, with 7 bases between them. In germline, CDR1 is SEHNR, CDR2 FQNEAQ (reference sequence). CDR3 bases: TGTGCCAGCAGCTTATCGCAGAACGAGCAGTACTTC. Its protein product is CASSLSQNEQYF.

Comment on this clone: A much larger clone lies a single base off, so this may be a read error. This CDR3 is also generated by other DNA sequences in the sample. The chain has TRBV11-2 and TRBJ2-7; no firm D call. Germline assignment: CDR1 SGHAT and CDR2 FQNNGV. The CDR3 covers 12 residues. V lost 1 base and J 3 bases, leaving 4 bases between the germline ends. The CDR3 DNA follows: TGTGCCAGCAGCTTAGGCGTCTACGAGCAGTACTTC. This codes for CASSLGVYEQYF.